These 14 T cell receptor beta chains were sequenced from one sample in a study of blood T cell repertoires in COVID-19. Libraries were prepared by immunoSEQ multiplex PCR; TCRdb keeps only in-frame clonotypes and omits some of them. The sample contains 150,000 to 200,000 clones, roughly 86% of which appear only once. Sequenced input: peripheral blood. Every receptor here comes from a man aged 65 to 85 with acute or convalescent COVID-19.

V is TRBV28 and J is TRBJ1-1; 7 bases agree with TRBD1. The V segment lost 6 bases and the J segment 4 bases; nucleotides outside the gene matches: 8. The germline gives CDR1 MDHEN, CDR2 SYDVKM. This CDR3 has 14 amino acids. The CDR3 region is CASSPIGGFTEAFF. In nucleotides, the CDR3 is TGTGCCAGCAGCCCCATAGGGGGCTTCACTGAAGCTTTCTTT.

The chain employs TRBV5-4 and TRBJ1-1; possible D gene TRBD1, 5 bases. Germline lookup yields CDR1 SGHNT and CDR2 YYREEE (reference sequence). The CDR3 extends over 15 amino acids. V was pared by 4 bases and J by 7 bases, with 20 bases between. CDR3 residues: CASSPPPGGLGEAFF. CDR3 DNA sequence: TGTGCCAGCAGCCCCCCTCCTGGGGGGTTAGGTGAAGCTTTCTTT.

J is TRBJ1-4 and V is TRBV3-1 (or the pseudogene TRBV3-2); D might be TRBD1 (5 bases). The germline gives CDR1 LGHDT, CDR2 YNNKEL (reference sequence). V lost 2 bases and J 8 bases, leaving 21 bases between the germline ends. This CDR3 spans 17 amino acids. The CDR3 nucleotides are TGTGCCAGCAGCCAACATACGGCGGGGACTGACAGAGAAAAACTGTTTTTT. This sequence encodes CASSQHTAGTDREKLFF.

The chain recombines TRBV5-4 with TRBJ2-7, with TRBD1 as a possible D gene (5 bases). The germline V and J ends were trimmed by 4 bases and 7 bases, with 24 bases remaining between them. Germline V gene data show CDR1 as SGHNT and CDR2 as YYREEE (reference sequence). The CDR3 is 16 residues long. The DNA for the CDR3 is TGTGCCAGCAGCCCCGCCGCTGCAGGGCCCCTTCGGGAGCAGTACTTC. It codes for CASSPAAAGPLREQYF. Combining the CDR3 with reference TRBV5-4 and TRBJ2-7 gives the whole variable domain ETGVTQSPTHLIKTRGQQVTLRCSSQSGHNTVSWYQQALGQGPQFIFQYYREEENGRGNFPPRFSGLQFPNYSSELNVNALELDDSALYLCASSPAAAGPLREQYFGPGTRLTVT.

The CDR3 reads CASSRGLAGGGDTQYF. The CDR3 region has the DNA TGCGCCAGCAGCCGGGGACTAGCGGGAGGAGGGGATACGCAGTATTTT. The V call is TRBV5-1, the J call TRBJ2-3; 15 positions match TRBD2. The CDR3 is 16 residues long. Germline lookup yields CDR1 SGHRS and CDR2 YFSETQ. The V segment lost 4 bases and the J segment 6 bases; nucleotides outside the gene matches: 6.

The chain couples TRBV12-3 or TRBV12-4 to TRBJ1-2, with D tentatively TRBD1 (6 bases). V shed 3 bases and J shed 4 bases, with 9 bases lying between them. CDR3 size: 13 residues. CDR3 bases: TGTGCCAGCAGTTTTGGGGGGGCCTATGGCTACACCTTC. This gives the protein CASSFGGAYGYTF.

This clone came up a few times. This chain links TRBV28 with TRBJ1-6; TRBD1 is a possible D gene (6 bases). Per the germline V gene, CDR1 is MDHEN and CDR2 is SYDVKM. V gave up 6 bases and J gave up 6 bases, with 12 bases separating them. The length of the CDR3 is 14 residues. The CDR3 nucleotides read TGTGCCAGCAGCCTACAGGGTTTTAATTCACCCCTCCACTTT. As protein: CASSLQGFNSPLHF.

CDR3 bases: TGTGCCAGTATTCTCGGGACTACCAATACATCAGTACCTAAAGAGACCCAGTACTTC. This translates into CASILGTTNTSVPKETQYF. V usage is TRBV19 and J usage is TRBJ2-5, with 7 bases lining up with TRBD2. The trim removed 7 bases at V and 3 bases at J, leaving 23 bases unmatched. This CDR3 contains 19 residues. The germline CDR1 and CDR2 sequences are LNHDA and SQIVND (reference sequence).

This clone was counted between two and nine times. The CDR3 protein is CASSPRTGGDYGYTF. CDR3 nucleotide sequence: TGCGCCAGCAGCCCTAGGACAGGGGGAGACTATGGCTACACCTTC. The chain is built from TRBV5-1 and TRBJ1-2; 10 nucleotides match TRBD1. CDR1 and CDR2 from the germline V gene are SGHRS and YFSETQ. V lost 4 bases to trimming and J lost 3 bases; unmatched junction nucleotides: 6. The CDR3 has 15 residues.

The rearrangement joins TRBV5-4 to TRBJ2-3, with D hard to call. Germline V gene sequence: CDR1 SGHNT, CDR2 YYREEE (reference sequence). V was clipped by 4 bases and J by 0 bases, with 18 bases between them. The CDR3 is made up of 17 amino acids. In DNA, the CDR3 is TGTGCCAGCAGCCAACCCCAAATGCCGACTAGCACAGATACGCAGTATTTT. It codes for CASSQPQMPTSTDTQYF.

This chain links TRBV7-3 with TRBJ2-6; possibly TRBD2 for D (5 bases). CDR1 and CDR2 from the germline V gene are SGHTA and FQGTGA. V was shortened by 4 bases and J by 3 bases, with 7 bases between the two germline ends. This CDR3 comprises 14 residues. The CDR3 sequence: CASSSTSGANVLTF. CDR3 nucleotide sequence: TGTGCCAGCAGCTCCACTAGTGGGGCCAACGTCCTGACTTTC.

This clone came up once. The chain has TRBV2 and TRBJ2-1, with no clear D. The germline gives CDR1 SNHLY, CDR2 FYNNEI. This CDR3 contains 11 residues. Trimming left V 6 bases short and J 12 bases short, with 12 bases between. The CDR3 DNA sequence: TGTGCCAGCAGGGTGAACTCTGGGCAGTTCTTC. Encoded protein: CASRVNSGQFF.

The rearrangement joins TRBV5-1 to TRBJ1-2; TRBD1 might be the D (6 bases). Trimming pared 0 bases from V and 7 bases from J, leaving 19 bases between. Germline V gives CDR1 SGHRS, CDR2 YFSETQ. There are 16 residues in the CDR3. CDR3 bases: TGCGCCAGCAGCTTGGAGGGGGAGGGACGTCGTGGTGGCTACACCTTC. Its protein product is CASSLEGEGRRGGYTF. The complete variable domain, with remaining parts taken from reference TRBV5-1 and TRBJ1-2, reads KAGVTQTPRYLIKTRGQQVTLSCSPISGHRSVSWYQQTPGQGLQFLFEYFSETQRNKGNFPGRFSGRQFSNSRSEMNVSTLELGDSALYLCASSLEGEGRRGGYTFGSGTRLTVV.

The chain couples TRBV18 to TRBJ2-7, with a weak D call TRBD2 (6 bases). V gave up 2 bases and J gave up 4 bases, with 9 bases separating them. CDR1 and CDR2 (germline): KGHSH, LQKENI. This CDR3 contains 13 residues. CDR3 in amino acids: CASSPTGAYEQYF. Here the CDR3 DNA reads TGTGCCAGCTCACCAACGGGAGCGTACGAGCAGTACTTC.